What follows are 9 T cell receptor beta chains derived from one specimen sequenced in a study of T cell repertoires in cytomegalovirus infection. From the reads, TCRdb called clonotypes with MiXCR, one entry per CDR3 protein. The sample has 500,000 or so distinct CDR3 sequences, approximately 17% seen once; the top ten hold roughly a quarter. What was sequenced was CD8+ T cells from PBMCs. These receptors originate from a human donor in good health (CMV status not recorded). Some clones in this sample may be carry-over from other donors' samples.

Many counts were recorded for this clonotype. This CDR3 reads CASSELGQPLEQYF. Written as DNA, the CDR3 is TGTGCCAGCAGTGAACTAGGCCAGCCGCTCGAGCAGTACTTC. This chain joins TRBV6-1 and TRBJ2-7; D gene unclear. Germline V gene lookup returns CDR1 MNHNS and CDR2 SASEGT. This CDR3 comprises 14 residues. Trimming shortened V by 2 bases and J by 6 bases, and 14 bases separated the two germline ends.

This clonotype was picked up a small number of times. V usage is TRBV4-2 and J usage is TRBJ2-7, with D unresolved. The V end lost 5 bases, the J end lost 1 base, and 24 bases lay between the germline ends. Germline CDR1 is LGHNA and CDR2 is YNFKEQ. CDR3 length: 18 amino acids. For the CDR3, the DNA is TGTGCCAGCAGCTCCATGGTAGGTTTCGGAGTACAATCCTACGAGCAGTACTTC. This translates into CASSSMVGFGVQSYEQYF.

In its sample, this clonotype was seen many times. The J gene is TRBJ1-1, the V gene TRBV12-3 or TRBV12-4, with 7 bases matching TRBD1. With 5 bases clipped from V and 10 bases from J, the junction kept 10 bases outside the gene matches. The CDR3 runs to 13 residues. The CDR3: CASSHTGEAGAFF. DNA for the CDR3: TGTGCCAGCAGTCATACAGGGGAGGCGGGAGCTTTCTTT.

Ten or more counts support this clonotype. The chain joins TRBV7-8 to TRBJ2-7; D call uncertain. V was clipped by 2 bases and J by 3 bases, with 8 bases between them. This CDR3 region has 13 residues. The V gene's germline CDR1 is SGHVS and CDR2 FQNEAQ. The CDR3 loop reads CASSLSKLYEQYF. CDR3 DNA: TGTGCCAGCAGCTTAAGTAAACTCTACGAGCAGTACTTC. Together with reference TRBV7-8 and TRBJ2-7, the CDR3 gives the full variable domain: GAGVSQSPRYKVAKRGQDVALRCDPISGHVSLFWYQQALGQGPEFLTYFQNEAQLDKSGLPSDRFFAERPEGSVSTLKIQRTQQEDSAVYLCASSLSKLYEQYFGPGTRLTVT.

This clonotype showed up many times. The rearrangement links TRBV7-3 to TRBJ2-7, with TRBD1 identical over 10 bases. CDR3 length: 13 amino acids. From germline, CDR1 is SGHTA and CDR2 FQGTGA. V trimming: 5 bases; J trimming: 4 bases; junction bases outside the gene matches: 2. Here the CDR3 reads CASSGGQGYEQYF. The CDR3, as DNA: TGTGCCAGCAGCGGGGGACAGGGGTACGAGCAGTACTTC.

This clonotype has a count of ten or more. The gene calls are TRBV11-1 and TRBJ2-1; 9 nucleotides agree with TRBD1. The CDR3 sequence is 15 residues long. Losses at the gene ends were 5 bases for V and 6 bases for J; bases not matched to a gene: 8. Germline assignment: CDR1 SGHAT and CDR2 FQDESV (reference sequence). The CDR3 DNA follows: TGTGCCAGCAGCCGAAAGACGACAGGGGGCAATGAGCAGTTCTTC. This codes for CASSRKTTGGNEQFF.

The CDR3 here is CASSVARTPTYEQYF. CDR3 coding DNA: TGTGCCAGCAGTGTAGCGAGGACACCGACTTACGAGCAGTACTTC. V and J are TRBV6-1 and TRBJ2-7; the D call may be TRBD1 or TRBD2 (5 bases each). Trimming took 4 bases from V and 4 from J, leaving 17 bases between them. The CDR3 length is 15 residues. Germline lookup yields CDR1 MNHNS and CDR2 SASEGT.

The rearrangement links TRBV27 to TRBJ2-5, with 9 bases that match TRBD2. The V and J ends lost 5 bases and 3 bases, in that order; junction bases with no gene match: 7. The V gene's germline CDR1 is MNHEY and CDR2 SMNVEV (reference sequence). The CDR3 covers 15 residues. The CDR3 DNA reads as TGTGCCAGCAGTACCGGGACTAGCTACGAAGAGACCCAGTACTTC. It is translated as CASSTGTSYEETQYF.

This clonotype was seen repeatedly, ten times or more. The chain couples TRBV6-5 to TRBJ2-1; the D gene is possibly TRBD2 (6 bases). The length of the CDR3 is 15 residues. Germline V gene data show CDR1 as MNHEY and CDR2 as SVGAGI. The V end was cut by 6 bases, the J end by 6 bases, with 18 bases between. CDR3 nucleotide sequence: TGTGCCAGCAGCCCTACAATCGGGGGTTCCAATGAGCAGTTCTTC. Translated, it gives CASSPTIGGSNEQFF.